The 32 T cell receptor beta chains presented below share a single source sample, sequenced in a study of blood T cell repertoires in COVID-19. Some clones are missing from TCRdb's copy, which holds only in-frame ones; the method was immunoSEQ multiplex PCR. The sample consists of just over 350,000 clones, approximately 86% of them appearing once. Sample: peripheral blood. These receptors all come from a woman aged 55 to 70 with COVID-19, enrolled during active disease.

This clone was seen only once. The chain joins TRBV6-1 to TRBJ2-2, with 10 positions matching TRBD2. Germline CDR1 reads MNHNS; CDR2 reads SASEGT. Losses at the gene ends were 4 bases for V and 3 bases for J; bases not matched to a gene: 14. The CDR3 is made up of 19 amino acids. The CDR3: CASSGTLWLAGVHTGELFF. Written as DNA, the CDR3 is TGTGCCAGCAGTGGAACTCTCTGGCTAGCGGGGGTTCACACCGGGGAGCTGTTTTTT.

The chain couples TRBV5-1 to TRBJ2-5, with D perhaps TRBD1 (6 bases). The CDR3 has 16 residues. Trimming took 4 bases from V and 1 from J, leaving 17 bases between them. Germline V gene data show CDR1 as SGHRS and CDR2 as YFSETQ. Here the CDR3 reads CASSPRVGGPQETQYF. DNA for the CDR3: TGCGCCAGCAGCCCACGGGTAGGGGGACCCCAAGAGACCCAGTACTTC.

The chain joins TRBV14 to TRBJ2-7; TRBD1 might be the D (5 bases). This CDR3 spans 14 amino acids. CDR1 and CDR2 (germline): SGHDN, FVKESK. V dropped 4 bases and J dropped 0 bases, with 10 bases sitting between them. CDR3 in amino acids: CASSRAGRSYEQYF. The CDR3, as DNA: TGTGCCAGCAGCCGGGCAGGGCGCTCCTACGAGCAGTACTTC.

The chain employs TRBV19 and TRBJ1-1; 7 positions agree with TRBD1. Germline V gene sequence: CDR1 LNHDA, CDR2 SQIVND (reference sequence). This CDR3 is built from 14 residues. Trimming cost V 5 bases and J 3 bases; bases outside gene matches: 6. The CDR3 DNA follows: TGTGCCAGTAGTGTCGGACAGGTTCACACTGAAGCTTTCTTT. Protein sequence: CASSVGQVHTEAFF.

The rearrangement joins TRBV18 to TRBJ1-2, with 7 bases fitting TRBD1. The CDR3 sequence is 14 residues long. Germline lookup yields CDR1 KGHSH and CDR2 LQKENI. Unmatched junction bases numbered 5, after V lost 2 bases and J lost 5 bases. In DNA, the CDR3 is TGTGCCAGCTCACCAGGGCAGGGGGAGTATGGCTACACCTTC. Encoded protein: CASSPGQGEYGYTF.

This rearrangement joins TRBV19 to TRBJ1-2; 7 bases are shared with TRBD1. Germline assignment: CDR1 LNHDA and CDR2 SQIVND (reference sequence). J was trimmed by 9 bases and V by 6 bases; bases with no gene match: 13. The CDR3 consists of 14 residues. DNA for the CDR3: TGTGCCAGTAGATCCATTACAGGGGAACCGAGCTACACCTTC. This translates into CASRSITGEPSYTF.

The chain has TRBV7-3 and TRBJ1-1, with 9 bases matching TRBD1. The CDR3 contains 17 residues. V gave up 5 bases and J gave up 1 base; unmatched junction bases: 11. From germline, CDR1 is SGHTA and CDR2 FQGTGA. The CDR3 bases are TGTGCCAGCAGCGTACAGGGGGCTCCCCCCGGGAACACTGAAGCTTTCTTT. Translation: CASSVQGAPPGNTEAFF.

This rearrangement joins TRBV18 to TRBJ2-7; D is possibly TRBD1 (5 bases). Trimming took 8 bases from V and 4 from J, leaving 15 bases between them. The CDR3 length is 13 residues. Germline V gene sequence: CDR1 KGHSH, CDR2 LQKENI. The CDR3 loop is CASAHPPGYEQYF. The CDR3 DNA is TGTGCCAGCGCCCACCCGCCAGGGTACGAGCAGTACTTC. The entire variable domain, with the rest obtained from reference TRBV18 and TRBJ2-7, is as follows: NAGVMQNPRHLVRRRGQEARLRCSPMKGHSHVYWYRQLPEEGLKFMVYLQKENIIDESGMPKERFSAEFPKEGPSILRIQQVVRGDSAAYFCASAHPPGYEQYFGPGTRLTVT.

V usage is TRBV4-3 and J usage is TRBJ2-7; possibly TRBD2 for D (5 bases). V was clipped by 1 base and J by 2 bases, with 6 bases between them. Germline V lookup: CDR1 LGHNA, CDR2 YSLEER. There are 13 residues in the CDR3. CDR3 loop: CASSQGLPYEQYF. The DNA of the CDR3 is TGCGCCAGCAGCCAAGGACTACCCTACGAGCAGTACTTC.

This chain joins TRBV10-3 and TRBJ2-7; a possible D gene is TRBD1 (6 bases). The V and J ends lost 4 bases and 1 base respectively, with 11 bases between them. In germline, CDR1 is ENHRY, CDR2 SYGVKD. The CDR3 is made up of 14 amino acids. As DNA, the CDR3 is TGTGCCATCAGTGGGGACGGGACATCCTACGAGCAGTACTTC. Translating it yields CAISGDGTSYEQYF.

The chain couples TRBV4-2 to TRBJ2-5; perhaps TRBD2 as D (6 bases). In germline, CDR1 is LGHNA, CDR2 YNFKEQ. Trimming took off 9 bases at V and 5 bases at J, with 13 bases between the two ends. The CDR3 runs to 12 residues. This chain's CDR3 is CARKTSLETQYF. CDR3 nucleotide sequence: TGTGCCAGAAAGACTAGTTTGGAGACCCAGTACTTC.

The chain combines TRBV11-2 with TRBJ2-7; tentative D call: TRBD1 (5 bases). This CDR3 comprises 14 residues. Germline V gene lookup returns CDR1 SGHAT and CDR2 FQNNGV. Trimming took off 5 bases at V and 4 bases at J, with 15 bases between the two ends. The CDR3 coding sequence is TGTGCCAGCAGCCTCCAGGAAGGGGAATACGAGCAGTACTTC. Translating it yields CASSLQEGEYEQYF.

This clone showed up just once. V and J are TRBV19 and TRBJ1-6, with 7 bases aligning to TRBD1. CDR3 length: 16 residues. J gave up 10 bases and V 5 bases, and 14 bases lay outside the gene matches. Germline V gene sequence: CDR1 LNHDA, CDR2 SQIVND (reference sequence). CDR3 in amino acids: CASSQLQGQGESPLHF. The CDR3, as DNA: TGTGCCAGTAGTCAATTACAGGGGCAGGGAGAATCACCCCTCCACTTT.

The chain recombines TRBV7-3 with TRBJ2-1; 8 bases are a match to TRBD2. Looked up from germline, CDR1 is SGHTA and CDR2 is FQGTGA. The CDR3 length is 18 residues. V dropped 0 bases and J dropped 5; count of bases not matched to a gene: 12. CDR3 bases: TGTGCCAGCAGCTTAACAGTAACTAGCGGTTATGTCCACAATGAGCAGTTCTTC. Amino acids: CASSLTVTSGYVHNEQFF. The full variable domain, completed using reference TRBV7-3 and TRBJ2-1, is GAGVSQTPSNKVTEKGKYVELRCDPISGHTALYWYRQSLGQGPEFLIYFQGTGAADDSGLPNDRFFAVRPEGSVSTLKIQRTERGDSAVYLCASSLTVTSGYVHNEQFFGPGTRLTVL.

The V and J genes are TRBV18 and TRBJ2-2, with a tentative D call TRBD1 (6 bases). V lost 8 bases and J 4 bases, leaving 14 bases between the germline ends. CDR1 and CDR2 from the germline V gene are KGHSH and LQKENI. The CDR3 sequence is 14 residues long. Here the CDR3 DNA reads TGTGCCAGCCCGACAACAGGGTTCACCGGGGAGCTGTTTTTT. It specifies CASPTTGFTGELFF.

V usage is TRBV5-6 and J usage is TRBJ1-5, with D maybe TRBD1 (6 bases). The CDR3 consists of 14 residues. The V end lost 4 bases, the J end lost 11 bases, and 19 bases lay between the germline ends. Germline V lookup: CDR1 SGHDT, CDR2 YYEEEE. The CDR3 loop reads CASSPRGLGASQHF. The CDR3 nucleotides are TGTGCCAGCAGCCCGAGGGGGTTGGGGGCGTCCCAGCATTTT.

This clone was counted ten times or more. The chain uses TRBV19 and TRBJ1-1, with TRBD1 identical over 7 bases. J gave up 0 bases and V 3 bases, and 7 bases lay outside the gene matches. Germline V gene data show CDR1 as LNHDA and CDR2 as SQIVND (reference sequence). This CDR3 spans 16 amino acids. The DNA of the CDR3 is TGTGCCAGTAGTATCCATAGGGGACAGATGAACACTGAAGCTTTCTTT. It codes for CASSIHRGQMNTEAFF. Together with reference TRBV19 and TRBJ1-1, the CDR3 gives the full variable domain: DGGITQSPKYLFRKEGQNVTLSCEQNLNHDAMYWYRQDPGQGLRLIYYSQIVNDFQKGDIAEGYSVSREKKESFPLTVTSAQKNPTAFYLCASSIHRGQMNTEAFFGQGTRLTVV.

V is TRBV7-9 and J is TRBJ2-5; tentatively, D is TRBD1 (5 bases). The germline gives CDR1 SEHNR, CDR2 FQNEAQ (reference sequence). This CDR3 spans 13 amino acids. V dropped 3 bases and J dropped 4 bases, with 9 bases sitting between them. The CDR3 DNA is TGTGCCAGCAGCTTTCAAGGGGCAGAGACCCAGTACTTC. Protein product: CASSFQGAETQYF.

This chain uses TRBV3-1 (or the pseudogene TRBV3-2) with TRBJ1-2; 10 nucleotides line up with TRBD1. Germline V gene data show CDR1 as LGHDT and CDR2 as YNNKEL (reference sequence). The CDR3 spans 15 residues. V lost 3 bases and J lost 6; bases outside the gene matches: 7. The CDR3 region is CASSQTDRGLNGYTF. The DNA of the CDR3 is TGTGCCAGCAGCCAGACCGACAGGGGGCTTAATGGCTACACCTTC.

V and J are TRBV3-1 (or the pseudogene TRBV3-2) and TRBJ2-7, with D maybe TRBD2 (6 bases). CDR1 and CDR2 from the germline V gene are LGHDT and YNNKEL (reference sequence). This CDR3 spans 14 amino acids. V lost 2 bases and J 2 bases, leaving 10 bases between the germline ends. In DNA form, the CDR3 reads TGTGCCAGCAGCCAATACGCGGGGCCCTACGAGCAGTACTTC. As protein: CASSQYAGPYEQYF.

V and J are TRBV19 and TRBJ1-4; D may be TRBD1 (5 bases). This CDR3 is 13 amino acids long. Per germline, CDR1 LNHDA and CDR2 SQIVND (reference sequence). V shed 3 bases and J shed 7 bases, with 9 bases lying between them. CDR3 loop: CASSIGHSEKLFF. In DNA, the CDR3 is TGTGCCAGTAGTATCGGACACAGTGAAAAACTGTTTTTT.

This clone is a singleton in its sample. The rearrangement joins TRBV21-1 to TRBJ2-7; TRBD1, as called in the table, went unchecked against the DNA. TRBV21-1 is a pseudogene locus. The CDR3 length is 14 residues. Written as DNA, the CDR3 is TGTGCCAGCAGCAAAGGGGACAGGGACGACGAGCAGTACTTC. It codes for CASSKGDRDDEQYF.

In regard to this clone: A junction boundary mismatches the germline segment, possibly from a read error. Here the CDR3 reads CASSLTPQGRTGDTIYF. Written as DNA, the CDR3 is TGCGCCAGCAGCTTAACCCCTCAGGGGAGAACTGGAGACACCATATATTTT. The gene calls are TRBV5-1 and TRBJ1-3; a weak D match, TRBD1 (6 bases). The CDR3 is 17 amino acids. Germline CDR1 is SGHRS and CDR2 is YFSETQ.

In this sample, this clone turned up once. The chain carries TRBV10-3 and TRBJ1-1; no reliable D call. Germline CDR1 and CDR2: ENHRY and SYGVKD. Trimming removed 11 bases from V and 1 base from J, with 8 bases in between. The CDR3 is made up of 11 amino acids. CDR3 loop: CAARQNTEAFF. The CDR3 DNA follows: TGTGCCGCTCGACAGAACACTGAAGCTTTCTTT.

To note about this clone: In the same sample, other DNA sequences code for this CDR3. The V and J genes are TRBV7-3 and TRBJ1-1, with TRBD1 identical over 8 bases. The germline gives CDR1 SGHTA, CDR2 FQGTGA. CDR3 size: 14 residues. Trimming removed 5 bases from V and 2 bases from J; junction bases left unmatched: 4. The CDR3 region is CASSPGQGNTEAFF. CDR3 coding DNA: TGTGCCAGCAGCCCTGGACAGGGAAACACTGAAGCTTTCTTT.

CDR3 sequence (DNA): TGTGCCAGCAGTGTCGGGGGGGAAGCTTTCTTT. Protein product: CASSVGGEAFF. The chain joins TRBV2 to TRBJ1-1, with D maybe TRBD1 (5 bases). Looked up from germline, CDR1 is SNHLY and CDR2 is FYNNEI. This CDR3 is 11 amino acids long. With 4 bases removed from V and 8 bases from J, the gap between germline ends came to 8 bases.

In this sample, this clone turned up once. This rearrangement joins TRBV11-2 to TRBJ1-1, with a tentative D call TRBD1 (6 bases). The CDR3 is 15 amino acids. Deletions cut 0 bases from V and 1 base from J, with 9 bases between. Germline V gene lookup returns CDR1 SGHAT and CDR2 FQNNGV. CDR3 DNA sequence: TGTGCCAGCAGCTTAGAAGGGACATCGAACACTGAAGCTTTCTTT. Translated, it gives CASSLEGTSNTEAFF.

The chain uses TRBV7-9 and TRBJ2-1; TRBD2 agrees at 8 bases. The CDR3 contains 15 residues. Per germline, CDR1 SEHNR and CDR2 FQNEAQ (reference sequence). The V and J ends lost 1 base and 8 bases, in that order; junction bases with no gene match: 7. The CDR3 DNA reads TGTGCCAGCAGCTTAGGTCGGGGGGGGACCTATGAGCAGTTCTTC. Translation: CASSLGRGGTYEQFF.

The CDR3 DNA is TGCGCCAGCAGCTTGAAAACTAGCGGGGGTTATAGTGTGGAGACCCAGTACTTC. Amino acids: CASSLKTSGGYSVETQYF. The V and J genes are TRBV5-1 and TRBJ2-5; 11 bases align to TRBD2. Germline values: CDR1 SGHRS, CDR2 YFSETQ. Trimming took 1 base from V and 5 from J; bases not matched to a gene: 13. CDR3 length equals 18 residues. Using reference TRBV5-1 and TRBJ2-5 for the parts outside the CDR3, the full variable domain is KAGVTQTPRYLIKTRGQQVTLSCSPISGHRSVSWYQQTPGQGLQFLFEYFSETQRNKGNFPGRFSGRQFSNSRSEMNVSTLELGDSALYLCASSLKTSGGYSVETQYFGPGTRLLVL.

The rearrangement uses TRBV5-1 and TRBJ1-1; D not resolved. This CDR3 contains 14 residues. V gave up 0 bases and J gave up 0 bases, with 6 bases separating them. CDR1 is SGHRS, CDR2 YFSETQ, per germline. CDR3 sequence (DNA): TGCGCCAGCAGCTTGGTCGGGTTGAACACTGAAGCTTTCTTT. Translating it yields CASSLVGLNTEAFF.

This rearrangement joins TRBV19 to TRBJ2-4; possible D gene TRBD1, 6 bases. The germline V gene has CDR1 LNHDA and CDR2 SQIVND (reference sequence). V dropped 7 bases and J dropped 6 bases, with 16 bases sitting between them. The CDR3 is made up of 14 amino acids. The CDR3 region has the DNA TGTGCCAGTAACTCGAACAGGGACGCAAACATTCAGTACTTC. Translating gives CASNSNRDANIQYF.

This CDR3 reads CASSPGSGTGQFGNTIYF. CDR3 DNA: TGTGCCAGCAGCCCAGGGTCCGGGACAGGGCAGTTTGGAAACACCATATATTTT. This sequence joins TRBV9 and TRBJ1-3; 9 bases are a match to TRBD1. CDR3 length: 18 amino acids. The germline V gene has CDR1 SGDLS and CDR2 YYNGEE. V trimming: 4 bases; J trimming: 3 bases; junction bases outside the gene matches: 14.